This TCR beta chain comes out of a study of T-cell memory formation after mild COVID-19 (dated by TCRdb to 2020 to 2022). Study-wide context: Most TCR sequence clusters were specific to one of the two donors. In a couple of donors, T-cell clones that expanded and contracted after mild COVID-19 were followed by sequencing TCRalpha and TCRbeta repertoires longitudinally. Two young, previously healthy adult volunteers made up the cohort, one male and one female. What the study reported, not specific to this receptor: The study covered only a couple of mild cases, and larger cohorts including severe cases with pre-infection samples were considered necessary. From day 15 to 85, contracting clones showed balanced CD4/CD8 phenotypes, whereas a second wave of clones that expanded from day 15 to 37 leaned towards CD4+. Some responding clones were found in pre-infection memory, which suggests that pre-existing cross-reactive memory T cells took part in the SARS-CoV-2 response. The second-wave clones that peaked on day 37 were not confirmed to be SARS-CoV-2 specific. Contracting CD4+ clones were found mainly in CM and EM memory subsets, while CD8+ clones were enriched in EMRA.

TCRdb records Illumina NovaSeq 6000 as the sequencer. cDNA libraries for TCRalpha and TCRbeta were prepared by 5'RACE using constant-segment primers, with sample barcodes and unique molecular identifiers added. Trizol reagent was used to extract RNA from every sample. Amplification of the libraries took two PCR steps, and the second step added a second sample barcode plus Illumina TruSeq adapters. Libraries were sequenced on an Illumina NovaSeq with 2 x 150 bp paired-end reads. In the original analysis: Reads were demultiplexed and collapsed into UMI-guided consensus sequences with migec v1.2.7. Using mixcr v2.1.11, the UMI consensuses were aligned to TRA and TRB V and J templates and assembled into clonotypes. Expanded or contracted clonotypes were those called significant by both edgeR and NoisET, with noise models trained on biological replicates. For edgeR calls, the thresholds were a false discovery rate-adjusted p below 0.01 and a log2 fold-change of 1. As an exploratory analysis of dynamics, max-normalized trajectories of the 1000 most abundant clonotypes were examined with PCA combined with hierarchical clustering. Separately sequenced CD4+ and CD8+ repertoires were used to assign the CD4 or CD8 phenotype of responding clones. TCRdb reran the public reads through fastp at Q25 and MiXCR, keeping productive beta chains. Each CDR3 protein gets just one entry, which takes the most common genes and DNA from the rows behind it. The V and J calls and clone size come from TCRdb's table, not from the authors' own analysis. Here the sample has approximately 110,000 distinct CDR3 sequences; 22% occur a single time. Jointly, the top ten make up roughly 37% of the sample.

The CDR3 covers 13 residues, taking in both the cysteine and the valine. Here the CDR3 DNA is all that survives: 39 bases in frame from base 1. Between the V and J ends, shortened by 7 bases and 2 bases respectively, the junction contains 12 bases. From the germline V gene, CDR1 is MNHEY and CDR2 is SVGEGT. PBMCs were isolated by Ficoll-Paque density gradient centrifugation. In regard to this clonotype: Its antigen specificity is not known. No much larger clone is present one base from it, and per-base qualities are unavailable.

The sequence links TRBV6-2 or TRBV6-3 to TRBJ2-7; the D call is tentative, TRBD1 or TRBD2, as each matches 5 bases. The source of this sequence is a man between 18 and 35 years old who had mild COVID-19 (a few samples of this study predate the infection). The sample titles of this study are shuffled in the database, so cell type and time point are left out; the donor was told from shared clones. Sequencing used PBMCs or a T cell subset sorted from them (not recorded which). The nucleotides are TGTGCCAGCAAGAGGGACGGTCCCTACGAGCAGTACGTC. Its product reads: CASKRDGPYEQYV.